This TCR beta chain was identified during a study of cytomegalovirus exposure and HLA in healthy donors. The study, taken as a whole, reports: The listing of 150 to 200 TCR beta chains classed them as cytomegalovirus-associated.

A few counts support this clone. Its antigen is currently unknown. After removal of 4 bases from V and 12 bases from J, the junction contained 9 bases not matched to a gene. The CDR3 is 13 amino acids. Germline-derived CDR1 and CDR2 are SGHRS and YFSETQ. This table comes from immunoSEQ multiplex PCR, and its TCRdb copy is limited to in-frame clones, with some not included. The repertoire holds tens of thousands of clones, roughly 89% seen once, with 8.4% in the top ten. The chain uses TRBV5-1 and TRBJ1-4; 7 bases map to TRBD1. The specimen sequenced was PBMCs. The clonotype was recovered from a young woman in good health and CMV-seropositive. The CDR3 reads CASSREQGKELFF. The CDR3 DNA reads TGCGCCAGCAGCCGGGAACAGGGGAAGGAACTGTTTTTT.